The 10 T cell receptor beta chains given below trace back to one sample, sequenced in a study of identical twins. In TCRdb, the 5' RACE reads were re-called with MiXCR into one record per CDR3 protein. The table lists some 590,000 distinct CDR3 sequences, around 9.6% of them singletons. The sample was also linked to a second study, of yellow fever vaccine responses in identical twins.

The sequenced material came from PBMCs. The receptors here all came from a young woman in good health.

This clonotype was found many times. CDR3 region: CASSPSGTSESSSYNEQFF. For the CDR3, the DNA is TGCGCCAGCAGCCCTTCCGGGACTAGCGAATCGAGCTCCTACAATGAGCAGTTCTTC. The V call is TRBV4-3, the J call TRBJ2-1; 10 nucleotides match TRBD2. The trim removed 4 bases at V and 0 bases at J, leaving 12 bases unmatched. The germline gives CDR1 LGHNA, CDR2 YSLEER. The CDR3 has 19 amino acids.

This clonotype was recorded a few times. The chain links TRBV29-1 to TRBJ2-7, with 14 positions matching TRBD2. V trimming: 0 bases; J trimming: 2 bases; junction bases outside the gene matches: 3. The CDR3 has 16 residues. Per germline, CDR1 SQVTM and CDR2 ANQGSEA. The CDR3 sequence is CSVEDGLAGGPYEQYF. The CDR3 bases are TGCAGCGTTGAAGACGGACTAGCGGGAGGACCCTACGAGCAGTACTTC.

This clonotype was recorded a few times. This chain joins TRBV18 and TRBJ1-1; tentatively, D is TRBD1 (5 bases). The length of the CDR3 is 16 residues. The germline V gene has CDR1 KGHSH and CDR2 LQKENI. The V end was cut by 2 bases, the J end by 6 bases, with 19 bases between. The DNA for the CDR3 is TGTGCCAGCTCACCATCCCCCGGGGCTTGGTCTTCTGAAGCTTTCTTT. It specifies CASSPSPGAWSSEAFF.

This clonotype was detected a few times. The junction shows a germline mismatch at one end, possibly a read error. V and J are TRBV7-7 and TRBJ2-3; D might be TRBD1 (6 bases). The CDR3 totals 15 residues. Germline V gene sequence: CDR1 SSHAT, CDR2 FNYEAQ (reference sequence). CDR3 DNA sequence: TGTGCTAGCAGCCGTACAGGGAACCCCACAGATACGCAGTATTTT. Its translation is CASSRTGNPTDTQYF.

This clonotype occurred many times. The genes are TRBV7-2 and TRBJ1-1; D might be TRBD1 (5 bases). The CDR3 covers 14 residues. CDR1 is SGHTA, CDR2 FQGNSA, per germline. Between the trimmed V and J ends, which lost 5 bases and 3 bases, there was a span of 13 bases. CDR3: CASSTTPGDTEAFF. The CDR3 DNA reads as TGTGCCAGCAGCACGACCCCGGGGGACACTGAAGCTTTCTTT.

The chain recombines TRBV15 with TRBJ2-7; D ambiguous. CDR3 size: 15 residues. V dropped 0 bases and J dropped 2 bases, with 11 bases sitting between them. Germline CDR1 LNHNV, CDR2 YYDKDF (reference sequence). The CDR3, as DNA: TGTGCCACCAGCAGAGATTTGGCGCAACCCTACGAGCAGTACTTC. Translation gives CATSRDLAQPYEQYF.

This clonotype was recorded a few times. The chain has TRBV6-1 and TRBJ2-5; 7 nucleotides match TRBD1. CDR1 and CDR2 from the germline V gene are MNHNS and SASEGT. CDR3 length: 15 amino acids. V lost 7 bases, J lost 1 base, and 9 bases stayed unmatched. Written as DNA, the CDR3 is TGTGCCAGCAATCCGACAGGGCCAATCCAAGAGACCCAGTACTTC. This translates into CASNPTGPIQETQYF.

This clonotype has only a few counts. The CDR3 DNA reads TGTGCCAGCAGCTTAGCCCGGGCCGCACTTAGTGGGAGTACAGATACGCAGTATTTT. It translates to CASSLARAALSGSTDTQYF. V usage is TRBV7-2 and J usage is TRBJ2-3, with D tentatively TRBD2 (5 bases). Germline CDR1 and CDR2: SGHTA and FQGNSA. There are 19 residues in the CDR3. Trimming left V 0 bases short and J 3 bases short, with 22 bases between.

This clonotype was found many times. The chain couples TRBV4-3 to TRBJ2-1, with D hard to call. CDR1 and CDR2 from the germline V gene are LGHNA and YSLEER. CDR3 length: 12 residues. Trimming took 0 bases from V and 9 from J, leaving 6 bases between them. The CDR3 loop is CASSQDRTEQFF. The DNA of the CDR3 is TGCGCCAGCAGCCAAGATCGCACTGAGCAGTTCTTC.

This sequence joins TRBV29-1 and TRBJ2-1; tentative D call: TRBD1 (6 bases). The V and J ends lost 8 bases and 0 bases respectively, with 17 bases between them. Germline V gene sequence: CDR1 SQVTM, CDR2 ANQGSEA. The CDR3 consists of 15 residues. The CDR3 region is CSQTVDSSSYNEQFF. CDR3 sequence (DNA): TGCAGCCAGACTGTGGACAGCAGCTCCTACAATGAGCAGTTCTTC.